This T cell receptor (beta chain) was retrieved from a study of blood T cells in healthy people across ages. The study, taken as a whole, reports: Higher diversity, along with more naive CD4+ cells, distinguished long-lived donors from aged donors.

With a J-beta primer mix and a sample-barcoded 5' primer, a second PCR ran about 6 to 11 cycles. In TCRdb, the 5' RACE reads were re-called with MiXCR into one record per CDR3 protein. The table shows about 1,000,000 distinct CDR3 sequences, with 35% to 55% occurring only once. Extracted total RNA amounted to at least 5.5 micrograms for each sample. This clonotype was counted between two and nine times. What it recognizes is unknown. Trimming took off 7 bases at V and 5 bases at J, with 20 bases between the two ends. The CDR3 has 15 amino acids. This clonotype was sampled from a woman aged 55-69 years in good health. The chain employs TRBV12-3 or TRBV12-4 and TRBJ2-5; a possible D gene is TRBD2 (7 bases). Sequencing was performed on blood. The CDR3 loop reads CASTSNEGGVETQYF. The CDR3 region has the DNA TGTGCCAGCACCTCGAATGAAGGGGGGGTGGAGACCCAGTACTTC.